Listed below are T cell receptor beta chains from one sample, sequenced in a study of vaccination effects on CD4 cells after COVID-19. The antigens these receptors bind are not known. Assay used: immunoSEQ multiplex PCR; TCRdb lists only in-frame clones, some missing. The table lists about 64,000 clones, under 80% of them singletons, with approximately 20% in the top ten. The source was CD4+ T cells from PBMCs cultured without peptide, collected before COVID-19 vaccination. Receptors were obtained from a human donor who had a prior SARS-CoV-2 infection. CDR3s include the opening cysteine and the closing phenylalanine or tryptophan. Fields, in order: J gene, V gene, CDR3 protein.

TRBJ1-5	TRBV19	CASSIDRGQPQHF
TRBJ1-2	TRBV5-6	CASSLGTATYGYTF
TRBJ2-1	TRBV11-2	CASSITRTSGYNEQFF
TRBJ1-4	TRBV5-1	CASSLARQGAGEKLFF
TRBJ2-1	TRBV10-3	CAITSGTYNEQFF
TRBJ1-2	TRBV5-1	CASSWGGGQNYGYTF
TRBJ2-7	TRBV12-5	CASGPRVTPTDEQYF
TRBJ2-3	TRBV3-1/TRBV3-2	CASSQELAGGLTDTQYF
TRBJ1-1	TRBV9	CASSVTGQGGTEAFF
TRBJ2-3	TRBV4-2	CASSPGGRDTQYF